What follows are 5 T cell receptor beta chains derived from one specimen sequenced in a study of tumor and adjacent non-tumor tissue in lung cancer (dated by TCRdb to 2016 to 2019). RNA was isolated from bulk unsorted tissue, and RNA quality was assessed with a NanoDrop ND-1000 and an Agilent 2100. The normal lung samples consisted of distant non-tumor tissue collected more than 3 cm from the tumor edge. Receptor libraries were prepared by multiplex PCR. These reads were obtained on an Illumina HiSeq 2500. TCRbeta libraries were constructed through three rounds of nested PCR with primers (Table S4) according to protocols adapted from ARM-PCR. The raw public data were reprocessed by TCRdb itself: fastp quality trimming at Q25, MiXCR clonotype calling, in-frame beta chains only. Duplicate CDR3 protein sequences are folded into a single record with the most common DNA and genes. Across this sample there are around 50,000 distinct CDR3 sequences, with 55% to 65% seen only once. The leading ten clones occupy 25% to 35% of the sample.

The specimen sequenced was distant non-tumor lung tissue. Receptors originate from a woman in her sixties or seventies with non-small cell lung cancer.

The CDR3 here is CARRPPLTNTGELFF. As DNA, the CDR3 is TGTGCCAGGAGGCCTCCACTAACGAACACCGGGGAGCTGTTTTTT. The gene calls are TRBV12-3 or TRBV12-4 and TRBJ2-2; no firm D call. V lost 9 bases and J lost 0, with 14 bases in between. This CDR3 is 15 amino acids long.

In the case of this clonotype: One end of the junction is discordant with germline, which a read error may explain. CDR3 coding DNA: TGTACCAGTAGCACAGACAGCCGGGATACGCAGTATTTT. Translated, it gives CTSSTDSRDTQYF. The gene calls are TRBV7-6 and TRBJ2-3; maybe TRBD1 (5 bases). Germline-derived CDR1 and CDR2 are SGHVS and FNYEAQ. CDR3 size: 13 residues.

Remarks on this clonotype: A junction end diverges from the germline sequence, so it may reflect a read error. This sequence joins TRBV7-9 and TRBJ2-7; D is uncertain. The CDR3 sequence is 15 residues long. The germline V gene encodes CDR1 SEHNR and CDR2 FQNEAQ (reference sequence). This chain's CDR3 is CASSYLVSPPYEQYF. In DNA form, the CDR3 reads TGTGCCAGCAGCTATTTAGTATCCCCCCCCTACGAACAGTACTTC.

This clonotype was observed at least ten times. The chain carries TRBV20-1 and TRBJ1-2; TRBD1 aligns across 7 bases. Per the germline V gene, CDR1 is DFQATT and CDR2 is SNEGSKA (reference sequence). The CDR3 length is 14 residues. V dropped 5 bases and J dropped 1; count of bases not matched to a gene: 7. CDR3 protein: CSAVRDSINYGYTF. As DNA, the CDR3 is TGCAGTGCTGTCCGGGACAGTATTAACTATGGCTACACCTTC.

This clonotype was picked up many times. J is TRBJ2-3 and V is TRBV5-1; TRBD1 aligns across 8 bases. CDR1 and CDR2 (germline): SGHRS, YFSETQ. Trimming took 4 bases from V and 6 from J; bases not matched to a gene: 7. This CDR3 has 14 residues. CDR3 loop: CASSPDRGTDTQYF. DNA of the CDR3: TGCGCCAGCAGCCCTGACAGGGGAACCGATACGCAGTATTTT.